Listed here are 3 T cell receptor beta chains from one sample, sequenced in a study of blood T cell repertoires in COVID-19. Profiled with immunoSEQ multiplex PCR; TCRdb holds only in-frame clones, not every one. The table includes some 200,000 clones, about 88% detected once. Source material: peripheral blood. The receptors originated from a man over 45 with COVID-19, enrolled during active disease.

The chain links TRBV11-2 to TRBJ1-3, with 9 bases fitting TRBD1. The CDR3 runs 17 residues. Germline V gene lookup returns CDR1 SGHAT and CDR2 FQNNGV. The junction had 4 bases not matched to a gene; V was cut back by 1 base and J by 0 bases. In nucleotides, the CDR3 is TGTGCCAGCAGCTTAGTTACAGGGGGCGCCTCTGGAAACACCATATATTTT. Translating gives CASSLVTGGASGNTIYF.

The rearrangement uses TRBV6-4 and TRBJ2-5; possible D gene TRBD2, 6 bases. Trimming removed 0 bases at V and 5 bases at J, with 19 bases between. Looked up from germline, CDR1 is MRHNA and CDR2 is SNTAGT. This CDR3 spans 17 amino acids. CDR3 in amino acids: CASSDSNCGTQEETQYF. The CDR3 DNA sequence: TGTGCCAGCAGTGACTCGAATTGCGGGACCCAAGAGGAGACCCAGTACTTC.

The chain is built from TRBV11-3 and TRBJ2-5; weak D call: TRBD1 (6 bases). The CDR3 totals 13 residues. With 5 bases removed from V and 9 bases from J, the gap between germline ends came to 16 bases. Germline-derived CDR1 and CDR2 are SGHNT and YENEEA. The chain's CDR3 is CASSPEDSGPQYF. CDR3 DNA: TGTGCCAGCAGCCCCGAGGACAGTGGACCCCAGTACTTC.